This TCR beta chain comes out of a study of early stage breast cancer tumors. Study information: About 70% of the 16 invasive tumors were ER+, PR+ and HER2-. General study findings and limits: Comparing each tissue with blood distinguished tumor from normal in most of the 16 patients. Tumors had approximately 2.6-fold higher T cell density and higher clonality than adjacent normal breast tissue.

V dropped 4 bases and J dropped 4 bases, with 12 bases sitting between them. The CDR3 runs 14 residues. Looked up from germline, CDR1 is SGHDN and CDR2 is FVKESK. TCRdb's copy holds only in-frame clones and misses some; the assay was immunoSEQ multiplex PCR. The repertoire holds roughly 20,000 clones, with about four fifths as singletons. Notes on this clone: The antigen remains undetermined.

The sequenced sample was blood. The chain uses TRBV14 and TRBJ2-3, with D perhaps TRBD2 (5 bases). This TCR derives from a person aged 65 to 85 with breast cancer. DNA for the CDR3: TGTGCCAGCAGCCCGAGTCTAGCATCAGATACGCAGTATTTT. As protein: CASSPSLASDTQYF.